This is a list of T cell receptor beta chains from one sample in a study of control samples from healthy donors and cancer patients. The method was immunoSEQ multiplex PCR; TCRdb's version includes in-frame clones alone and lacks a portion of them. Here the sample spans under 85,000 clones, approximately 80% being singletons. Sequenced sample: PBMCs. The receptors originated from a man in his fifties or sixties with head and neck cancer. The CDR3 runs from the conserved cysteine through the conserved F or W. The D gene is left open where the match is weak. The size field is filled for only some rows; it gives once, few, many or a size class.

J gene,clone size,D gene,V gene,CDR3 DNA,CDR3 protein
TRBJ2-2,-,TRBD1,TRBV18,TGTGCCAGCTCACCCCTAGGGACAGGGAGGAGTACCGGGGAGCTGTTTTTT,CASSPLGTGRSTGELFF
TRBJ2-7,-,-,TRBV18,TGTGCCAGCTCATTGGCAGAATCCTACGAGCAGTACTTC,CASSLAESYEQYF
TRBJ2-7,-,-,TRBV27,TGTGCCAGCGGAATCGGGCCCTACGAGCAGTACTTC,CASGIGPYEQYF
TRBJ2-7,-,-,TRBV28,TGTGCCAGCATCCCCCAGGCGCGACCGTACGAGCAGTACTTC,CASIPQARPYEQYF
TRBJ2-1,-,-,TRBV24-1,TGTGCCACCAGTACCAGCACTGAGCTTAACAATGAGCAGTTCTTC,CATSTSTELNNEQFF
TRBJ2-7,-,TRBD1,TRBV5-1,TGCGCCAGCAGCTACACCGGGACAGGCTCCTACGAGCAGTACTTC,CASSYTGTGSYEQYF
TRBJ1-1,-,TRBD1,TRBV19,TGTGCCAGTGGCCGATCCTCCGGGACAGGGTTCCCGAACACTGAAGCTTTCTTT,CASGRSSGTGFPNTEAFF
TRBJ2-3,few,-,TRBV10-3,TGTGCCATCAGTGATAGCCGGGGGCAGGGAGATACGCAGTATTTT,CAISDSRGQGDTQYF
TRBJ2-7,once,-,TRBV23-1,TGCGCCAGCAGTCATCCGCCATCGAAGGACGCGTCCTACGAGCAGTACTTC,CASSHPPSKDASYEQYF
TRBJ2-1,-,TRBD2,TRBV11-3,TGTGCCAGTAGCGGGAGCTCCTACAATGAGCAGTTCTTC,CASSGSSYNEQFF
TRBJ2-5,-,TRBD1,TRBV27,TGTGCCAGCAGGGCGACAGGGGGCGAAGAGACCCAGTACTTC,CASRATGGEETQYF
TRBJ1-3,once,-,TRBV3-1/TRBV3-2,TGTGCCAGCAGCCAAGGGACACAAGGAAACACCATATATTTT,CASSQGTQGNTIYF
TRBJ2-3,-,-,TRBV3-1/TRBV3-2,TGTGCCAGCAGCACCCTATCCGATACGCAGTATTTT,CASSTLSDTQYF
TRBJ2-1,-,-,TRBV12-3/TRBV12-4,TGTGCCAGCAGTCCCCCCGAATCGGGTGAGCAGTTCTTC,CASSPPESGEQFF
TRBJ1-4,once,-,TRBV5-1,TGCGCCAGCAGTTTACAGGGCGGAGCAACTAATGAAAAACTGTTTTTT,CASSLQGGATNEKLFF
TRBJ2-7,-,-,TRBV5-5,TGTGCCAGCAGCTTGGAGTTCACAGGCCCCGTAACCTACGAGCAGTACTTC,CASSLEFTGPVTYEQYF
TRBJ1-2,-,-,TRBV29-1,TGCAGCGTTGGGGACACGGTCGGCTATGGCTACACCTTC,CSVGDTVGYGYTF
TRBJ1-6,few,-,TRBV5-1,TGCGCCAGCAGCAGATCGGGACGGGATAATTCACCCCTCCACTTT,CASSRSGRDNSPLHF
TRBJ2-3,few,TRBD2,TRBV9,TGTGCCAGCAGCGGCCGAACTAGCGGGAGAACAGATACGCAGTATTTT,CASSGRTSGRTDTQYF
TRBJ2-1,-,-,TRBV24-1,TGTGCCACCAGTGATTTAGGGCGACAGGACAATGAGCAGTTCTTC,CATSDLGRQDNEQFF
TRBJ2-2,medium-sized,-,TRBV7-8,TGTGCCAGCAGCCGCCGGGGGGCGAGGACCGGGGAGCTGTTTTTT,CASSRRGARTGELFF
TRBJ2-7,-,-,TRBV5-1,TGCGCCAGCAGCCCTTGGCCGTACTTC,CASSPWPYF
TRBJ1-5,few,-,TRBV4-1,TGCGCCAGCAGCCAAGACGACTGGGCCCGGGGCAATCAGCCCCAGCATTTT,CASSQDDWARGNQPQHF
TRBJ2-7,-,-,TRBV7-2,TGTGCCAGCAGCTTATCTTGGCCGAGCTCCTACGAGCAGTACTTC,CASSLSWPSSYEQYF
TRBJ2-6,-,-,TRBV30,TGTGCCTGGAGTGTACAACGTACCTCTGGGGCCAACGTCCTGATTTTC,CAWSVQRTSGANVLIF
TRBJ1-4,-,TRBD1,TRBV2,TGTGCCAGCAGGGACCACAGGGGAGCAACTAATGAAAAACTGTTTTTT,CASRDHRGATNEKLFF
TRBJ2-5,-,-,TRBV5-6,TGTGCCAGCAGCTTTCTAGAGACCCAGTACTTC,CASSFLETQYF
TRBJ2-5,once,-,TRBV28,TGTGCCAGCAGTTTACGCGCAGGGAGAGGTGTGACCCAGTACTTC,CASSLRAGRGVTQYF
TRBJ2-4,-,TRBD2,TRBV7-2,TGTGCCAGCAGCTTAGTGGAGCTAGCGGGGAACATTCAGTACTTC,CASSLVELAGNIQYF
TRBJ2-6,-,TRBD1,TRBV19,TGTGCCAGTAGTGCCCGACAGGGATCGCCTGGGGCCAACGTCCTGACTTTC,CASSARQGSPGANVLTF
TRBJ1-3,once,TRBD1,TRBV6-5,TGTGCCAGCAGTTTCAGGGGGCTTTATGGAAACACCATATATTTT,CASSFRGLYGNTIYF
TRBJ1-4,-,TRBD1,TRBV10-2,TGCGCCAGCAGTTCAGGGGGGTCGGCTGAAAAACTGTTTTTT,CASSSGGSAEKLFF
TRBJ1-6,-,TRBD1,TRBV3-1/TRBV3-2,TGTGCCAGCAGCCCCAGGGGGTCTCGGGGTAATTCACCCCTCCACTTT,CASSPRGSRGNSPLHF
TRBJ2-5,-,-,TRBV5-4,TGTGCCAGCAGCTTGGCCCTTGGCCAAGAGACCCAGTACTTC,CASSLALGQETQYF
TRBJ2-7,-,TRBD2,TRBV4-2,TGTGCCAGCAGAGCAAGCCTTTCCGGGACTAGAGGCTCCTACGAGCAGTACTTC,CASRASLSGTRGSYEQYF
TRBJ1-3,-,-,TRBV5-6,TGTGCCAGCAGCTTGGGACAGGCCGTCTCTGGAAACACCATATATTTT,CASSLGQAVSGNTIYF
TRBJ1-2,-,-,TRBV5-1,TGCGCCAGCAGCCCGATGACAGGAGCATATGGCTACACCTTC,CASSPMTGAYGYTF
TRBJ1-4,-,TRBD1,TRBV6-5,TGTGCCAGCAGTTACTACAGGGGAACTAATGAAAAACTGTTTTTT,CASSYYRGTNEKLFF
TRBJ1-3,-,-,TRBV10-3,TGTGCCATCAGTGAGTCGCACGCCAGCTCAGTCTCTGGAAACACCATATATTTT,CAISESHASSVSGNTIYF
TRBJ2-7,-,TRBD1,TRBV5-4,TGTGCCAGCAGCTTGGCAGGGGGCTGGGAGCAGTACTTC,CASSLAGGWEQYF
TRBJ2-1,-,-,TRBV11-3,TGTGCCAGCAGCTTAGATGGCGGTACGGGGAATGAGCAGTTCTTC,CASSLDGGTGNEQFF
TRBJ2-7,once,TRBD1,TRBV7-2,TGTGCCAGCAGCTCAAGGACAGGGGCATCCTACGAGCAGTACTTC,CASSSRTGASYEQYF
TRBJ2-2,-,TRBD2,TRBV4-1,TGCGCCAGCAGCCGGCTAGCGGGAGGCACCGGGGAGCTGTTTTTT,CASSRLAGGTGELFF
TRBJ1-4,-,-,TRBV6-1,TGTGCCAGCAGTGTACAGCCTCCGGGTCCATATGAAAAACTGTTTTTT,CASSVQPPGPYEKLFF
TRBJ2-7,-,-,TRBV29-1,TGCAGCGTGGCCATTCGTTTTGGAGGCTCCTACGAGCAGTACTTC,CSVAIRFGGSYEQYF
TRBJ2-1,-,TRBD1,TRBV28,TGTGCCAGCATTAAACCAGGACAGGGAAGGAATGAGCAGTTCTTC,CASIKPGQGRNEQFF
TRBJ2-5,-,TRBD2,TRBV10-3,TGTGCCATCAGCGGACTAGCGGGAGAGACCCAGTACTTC,CAISGLAGETQYF